The rows below give T cell receptor beta chains drawn from one sample of a study of blood T cell repertoires in COVID-19. This table comes from immunoSEQ multiplex PCR, and its TCRdb copy is limited to in-frame clones, with some not included. Of over 250,000 clones in the sample, more than 70% were seen once. Sequenced input: PBMCs or T cells enriched from blood (not recorded which). The receptors derive from a woman aged 55-69 years in a cohort exposed to, infected with or recovered from COVID-19 (not recorded which). The CDR3 runs from the conserved cysteine through the conserved F or W. The order of the fields is CDR3 protein, CDR3 DNA, J gene, clone size, D gene, V gene. A D gene is named only where the DNA matches it firmly. Some rows mark clone size as missing; the rest say once, few, many or name a class of expanded clone.

cdr3_aa: CASSPTSAKSYNEQFF; cdr3_nt: TGCGCCAGCAGTCCCACTAGCGCCAAGTCCTACAATGAGCAGTTCTTC; j_call: TRBJ2-1; clone_size: .; d_call: TRBD2; v_call: TRBV5-1
cdr3_aa: CASSDRTGGNGELFF; cdr3_nt: TGTGCCAGCTCAGATCGGACAGGGGGCAACGGGGAGCTGTTTTTT; j_call: TRBJ2-2; clone_size: .; d_call: TRBD1; v_call: TRBV18
cdr3_aa: CAWSRGGPYEQYF; cdr3_nt: TGTGCCTGGAGCCGCGGAGGGCCCTACGAGCAGTACTTC; j_call: TRBJ2-7; clone_size: .; d_call: .; v_call: TRBV30
cdr3_aa: CASSSSTQGYNEQFF; cdr3_nt: TGTGCCAGCAGTTCTTCTACACAGGGCTACAATGAGCAGTTCTTC; j_call: TRBJ2-1; clone_size: .; d_call: .; v_call: TRBV27
cdr3_aa: CASSLSRGVTGGYTF; cdr3_nt: TGTGCCAGCAGTTTATCAAGGGGCGTGACGGGTGGCTACACCTTC; j_call: TRBJ1-2; clone_size: .; d_call: .; v_call: TRBV28
cdr3_aa: CASSELLVGGETQYF; cdr3_nt: TGTGCCAGCAGTGAATTGTTAGTAGGGGGAGAGACCCAGTACTTC; j_call: TRBJ2-5; clone_size: .; d_call: .; v_call: TRBV6-1
cdr3_aa: CASSPKNTEAFF; cdr3_nt: TGTGCCAGCAGCCCTAAGAACACTGAAGCTTTCTTT; j_call: TRBJ1-1; clone_size: .; d_call: .; v_call: TRBV7-9
cdr3_aa: CASSPPLAGAYNEQFF; cdr3_nt: TGTGCCAGCAGCCCCCCATTAGCGGGGGCTTACAATGAGCAGTTCTTC; j_call: TRBJ2-1; clone_size: .; d_call: TRBD2; v_call: TRBV27
cdr3_aa: CASSPRDKSTDTQYF; cdr3_nt: TGTGCCAGTAGTCCTCGGGACAAGAGCACAGATACGCAGTATTTT; j_call: TRBJ2-3; clone_size: .; d_call: .; v_call: TRBV19
cdr3_aa: CASSRDSYTGELFF; cdr3_nt: TGTGCCAGCAGTCGGGACTCCTACACCGGGGAGCTGTTTTTT; j_call: TRBJ2-2; clone_size: once; d_call: .; v_call: TRBV2
cdr3_aa: CASSLRYSGTNEQFF; cdr3_nt: TGTGCCAGCAGTTTAAGATATAGCGGGACTAATGAGCAGTTCTTC; j_call: TRBJ2-1; clone_size: .; d_call: TRBD2; v_call: TRBV28
cdr3_aa: CASLRDRNSPLHF; cdr3_nt: TGTGCCAGCCTCCGGGACAGAAATTCACCCCTCCACTTT; j_call: TRBJ1-6; clone_size: .; d_call: TRBD1; v_call: TRBV7-8
cdr3_aa: CASSSADKNTEAFF; cdr3_nt: TGTGCCAGCAGCTCCGCTGACAAAAACACTGAAGCTTTCTTT; j_call: TRBJ1-1; clone_size: .; d_call: .; v_call: TRBV28
cdr3_aa: CASSQAGPGVIYGYTF; cdr3_nt: TGTGCCAGCAGCCAAGCCGGTCCAGGGGTGATCTATGGCTACACCTTC; j_call: TRBJ1-2; clone_size: .; d_call: .; v_call: TRBV14
cdr3_aa: CASSSGTGSTQHF; cdr3_nt: TGTGCCAGCAGCTCCGGGACAGGGAGCACCCAGCATTTT; j_call: TRBJ1-5; clone_size: few; d_call: TRBD1; v_call: TRBV7-8
cdr3_aa: CASSPRGRGGNIQYF; cdr3_nt: TGTGCCAGCAGTCCCCGCGGGAGGGGTGGAAACATTCAGTACTTC; j_call: TRBJ2-4; clone_size: .; d_call: TRBD2; v_call: TRBV28
cdr3_aa: CASSTGQGGNSPLHF; cdr3_nt: TGTGCCAGCAGCACCGGACAGGGGGGTAATTCACCCCTCCACTTT; j_call: TRBJ1-6; clone_size: .; d_call: TRBD1; v_call: TRBV11-2
cdr3_aa: CASSLVSGTGPLEQYF; cdr3_nt: TGTGCCAGCAGCTTAGTAAGCGGGACAGGTCCGCTCGAGCAGTACTTC; j_call: TRBJ2-7; clone_size: .; d_call: .; v_call: TRBV11-3
cdr3_aa: CASSLIQSSSSGRNEQFF; cdr3_nt: TGCGCCAGCAGCTTAATACAGTCCTCCTCTAGCGGGAGAAATGAGCAGTTCTTC; j_call: TRBJ2-1; clone_size: .; d_call: TRBD2; v_call: TRBV5-1
cdr3_aa: CASSRIAGLLYEQYF; cdr3_nt: TGTGCCAGTAGCCGGATAGCGGGACTCCTCTACGAGCAGTACTTC; j_call: TRBJ2-7; clone_size: .; d_call: TRBD2; v_call: TRBV19
cdr3_aa: CASSGFGQTQYF; cdr3_nt: TGTGCCAGCAGCGGGTTTGGGCAGACCCAGTACTTC; j_call: TRBJ2-5; clone_size: .; d_call: .; v_call: TRBV5-4
cdr3_aa: CASSLSTSAGGKETQYF; cdr3_nt: TGTGCCAGCAGTTTGTCCACTAGCGCCGGGGGTAAAGAGACCCAGTACTTC; j_call: TRBJ2-5; clone_size: .; d_call: TRBD2; v_call: TRBV28
cdr3_aa: CASSSSSGRWETQYF; cdr3_nt: TGTGCCAGCAGCTCATCCAGCGGGAGGTGGGAGACCCAGTACTTC; j_call: TRBJ2-5; clone_size: .; d_call: TRBD2; v_call: TRBV7-6
cdr3_aa: CASSLSGGHKKLFF; cdr3_nt: TGTGCCAGCAGTTTAAGCGGGGGGCACAAAAAACTGTTTTTT; j_call: TRBJ1-4; clone_size: .; d_call: .; v_call: TRBV28
cdr3_aa: CAWSVRLAGGTEQYF; cdr3_nt: TGTGCCTGGAGTGTAAGACTAGCGGGAGGGACCGAGCAGTACTTC; j_call: TRBJ2-7; clone_size: .; d_call: TRBD2; v_call: TRBV30
cdr3_aa: CASSHGQGRGYQETQYF; cdr3_nt: TGCGCCAGCAGCCACGGACAGGGAAGGGGGTACCAAGAGACCCAGTACTTC; j_call: TRBJ2-5; clone_size: .; d_call: TRBD1; v_call: TRBV5-1
cdr3_aa: CASSSSWTGDYGYTF; cdr3_nt: TGTGCCAGCAGCTCCTCCTGGACAGGGGACTATGGCTACACCTTC; j_call: TRBJ1-2; clone_size: once; d_call: TRBD1; v_call: TRBV7-2
cdr3_aa: CASIAGSYNEQFF; cdr3_nt: TGTGCCAGCATAGCGGGTTCCTACAATGAGCAGTTCTTC; j_call: TRBJ2-1; clone_size: .; d_call: TRBD2; v_call: TRBV7-2
cdr3_aa: CASSTDGMNTEAFF; cdr3_nt: TGCGCCAGCAGCACGGACGGGATGAACACTGAAGCTTTCTTT; j_call: TRBJ1-1; clone_size: .; d_call: .; v_call: TRBV5-1
cdr3_aa: CASSQSSRGRDTQYF; cdr3_nt: TGTGCCAGCAGCCAGTCCTCCAGGGGGAGGGATACGCAGTATTTT; j_call: TRBJ2-3; clone_size: .; d_call: .; v_call: TRBV28
cdr3_aa: CASSWTWDPSGTYEQYF; cdr3_nt: TGTGCCAGCAGCTGGACCTGGGACCCTAGCGGGACGTACGAGCAGTACTTC; j_call: TRBJ2-7; clone_size: .; d_call: TRBD2; v_call: TRBV11-2
cdr3_aa: CASSLDRVYGYTF; cdr3_nt: TGTGCCAGCAGTCTTGACAGGGTCTATGGCTACACCTTC; j_call: TRBJ1-2; clone_size: .; d_call: TRBD1; v_call: TRBV28
cdr3_aa: CASSVKRTVSEAFF; cdr3_nt: TGTGCCAGCAGCGTTAAAAGGACAGTATCCGAAGCTTTCTTT; j_call: TRBJ1-1; clone_size: .; d_call: .; v_call: TRBV3-1/TRBV3-2
cdr3_aa: CASSPFSGRKNEQFF; cdr3_nt: TGTGCCAGCAGCCCCTTTAGCGGGAGGAAGAATGAGCAGTTCTTC; j_call: TRBJ2-1; clone_size: .; d_call: TRBD2; v_call: TRBV7-2
cdr3_aa: CASSRLAGGEQFF; cdr3_nt: TGTGCCAGCAGCCGACTAGCGGGTGGTGAGCAGTTCTTC; j_call: TRBJ2-1; clone_size: .; d_call: TRBD2; v_call: TRBV3-1/TRBV3-2
cdr3_aa: CASSRRGGNTEAFF; cdr3_nt: TGTGCCAGCAGTCGTAGGGGGGGGAACACTGAAGCTTTCTTT; j_call: TRBJ1-1; clone_size: .; d_call: .; v_call: TRBV7-2
cdr3_aa: CASSPPGTGGGNIQYF; cdr3_nt: TGTGCCAGCAGCCCCCCCGGGACAGGGGGAGGAAACATTCAGTACTTC; j_call: TRBJ2-4; clone_size: .; d_call: TRBD1; v_call: TRBV7-2
cdr3_aa: CATSDFSGVDEQYF; cdr3_nt: TGTGCCACCAGTGATTTTTCGGGGGTCGACGAGCAGTACTTC; j_call: TRBJ2-7; clone_size: .; d_call: .; v_call: TRBV24-1
cdr3_aa: CSIVGRTYNEQFF; cdr3_nt: TGCAGCATAGTCGGGAGGACCTACAATGAGCAGTTCTTC; j_call: TRBJ2-1; clone_size: .; d_call: TRBD2; v_call: TRBV29-1